Detailed here is one TCR beta chain. Its specificity is not known. This record belongs to a study of PD-1 blockade in classical Hodgkin lymphoma. Looking at the study overall: Patients received nivolumab 3 mg/kg intravenously every 2 weeks. General observations from the study: Compared with baseline, CD4+ but not CD8+ TCR diversity had risen significantly by C4D1.

Libraries were prepared by immunoSEQ multiplex PCR; TCRdb keeps only in-frame clonotypes and omits some of them. Among over 35,000 clones listed, about 86% were seen once. CDR1 and CDR2 from the germline V gene are SGHKS and YYEKEE (reference sequence). V shed 0 bases and J shed 5 bases, with 8 bases lying between them. The CDR3 is 14 residues long. In every patient, relapse followed autologous stem cell transplantation, while exposure to brentuximab vedotin differed. The sequence was collected from a human donor with classical Hodgkin lymphoma. This chain links TRBV5-5 with TRBJ2-2; D not resolved. This material consisted of peripheral blood mononuclear cells (PBMCs), taken before the second cycle of nivolumab. The CDR3 spells CASSLGGVTGELFF. In DNA, the CDR3 is TGTGCCAGCAGCTTGGGAGGTGTTACCGGGGAGCTGTTTTTT. The full variable domain, its missing parts supplied by reference TRBV5-5 and TRBJ2-2, is DAGVTQSPTHLIKTRGQQVTLRCSPISGHKSVSWYQQVLGQGPQFIFQYYEKEERGRGNFPDRFSARQFPNYSSELNVNALLLGDSALYLCASSLGGVTGELFFGEGSRLTVL.